These T cell receptor beta chains were read from a single sample in a study of T-cell memory formation after mild COVID-19. Each CDR3 protein is one row after TCRdb ran MiXCR on the 5' RACE reads. The table includes 530,000 or so distinct CDR3 sequences, about 18% detected once. Material: PBMCs or a T cell subset sorted from them (not recorded which). These receptors were taken from an adult woman who had mild COVID-19 (a few samples of this study predate the infection). Cell type and time point are not known. Each CDR3 is given with its conserved first and last residue. D genes are given only for firm matches. Size is stated for part of the rows, as once, few or many counts, or as a class when the clone is expanded.

V gene	D gene	clone size	J gene	CDR3 DNA	CDR3 protein
TRBV10-3	.	few	TRBJ2-7	TGTGCCATCAGTGACTCCGCACCTCAGGCGATCCCCTCCTACGAGCAGTACTTC	CAISDSAPQAIPSYEQYF
TRBV19	.	.	TRBJ2-1	TGTGCCAGTACGGAGGACAATGAGCAGTTCTTC	CASTEDNEQFF
TRBV20-1	.	few	TRBJ2-7	TGCAGTGCCCAGCCGGGGAACGGGATGCCCTTCGGCGAGCAGTACTTC	CSAQPGNGMPFGEQYF
TRBV6-2/TRBV6-3	.	.	TRBJ1-4	TGTGCCAGCAGTTACGTGGGCGGCGAAAAACTGTTTTTT	CASSYVGGEKLFF
TRBV5-6	.	few	TRBJ2-4	TGTGCCAGCCACCTGGCGGGAGCCAAAAACATTCAGTACTTC	CASHLAGAKNIQYF
TRBV9	.	many	TRBJ2-7	TGTGCCAGCAGCGTAGATGGCAGTCCCTACGAGCAGTACTTC	CASSVDGSPYEQYF
TRBV6-6	TRBD1	few	TRBJ2-3	TGTGCCAGCAGCTTACAGGGGGCTTTCGGGACAGATACGCAGTATTTT	CASSLQGAFGTDTQYF
TRBV7-2	.	few	TRBJ1-1	TGTGCCAGCAGCTTAGCGCGTGAAGCTTTCTTT	CASSLAREAFF
TRBV6-2/TRBV6-3	.	.	TRBJ1-6	TGTGCCAGCAGTTACTCGTGGACAATACGTTCACCCCTCCACTTT	CASSYSWTIRSPLHF
TRBV12-3/TRBV12-4	TRBD1	many	TRBJ2-3	TGTGCCAGCAGTTTAGTCAGGGGGCGCACAGATACGCAGTATTTT	CASSLVRGRTDTQYF
TRBV6-2/TRBV6-3	.	.	TRBJ2-2	TGTGCCAGCAGTTATGCTACTGACAGGCCAAGGACCGGGGAGCTGTTTTTT	CASSYATDRPRTGELFF
TRBV19	TRBD1	.	TRBJ1-4	TGTGCCACCTCAGACAGGGGTGGCGAAAAACTGTTTTTT	CATSDRGGEKLFF
TRBV12-3/TRBV12-4	.	.	TRBJ2-2	TGTGCCAGCAGCCCTTGGGACGCCGGGGAGCTGTTTTTT	CASSPWDAGELFF
TRBV11-2	.	many	TRBJ2-7	TGTGCCAGCAGCTCCTACGAGCAGTACTTC	CASSSYEQYF
TRBV7-9	.	few	TRBJ2-3	TGTGCCAGCAGCTTTAACCCCTTAGATACGCAGTATTTT	CASSFNPLDTQYF
TRBV5-1	.	few	TRBJ2-3	TGCGCCAGCGAGTTGACCACTACAGGGCCTACAGATACGCAGTATTTT	CASELTTTGPTDTQYF
TRBV5-1	TRBD2	once	TRBJ2-1	TGCGCCAGCCTTGTGGCGGGGGGTTCGAATGAGCAGTTCTTC	CASLVAGGSNEQFF
TRBV12-3/TRBV12-4	.	.	TRBJ2-3	TGTGCCAGCATCCCGGGACTCCCGCCAGATACGCAGTATTTT	CASIPGLPPDTQYF
TRBV2	TRBD2	.	TRBJ2-3	TGTGCCAGCACACCAGACCATTTTGGGACTAGCGGGAGACTTCTAGCAGATACGCAGTATTTT	CASTPDHFGTSGRLLADTQYF
TRBV10-3	TRBD2	few	TRBJ2-7	TGTGCCATCGTGGGGCCCGGACTAGCGGGATACGAGCAGTACTTC	CAIVGPGLAGYEQYF
TRBV10-3	.	.	TRBJ2-3	TGTGCCATCAGTGAAGGGTCAGCAGATACGCAGTATTTT	CAISEGSADTQYF
TRBV2	.	few	TRBJ2-3	TGTGCCAGCGGGTCGGTCCTGTGGGATACGCAGTATTTT	CASGSVLWDTQYF
TRBV2	TRBD2	.	TRBJ2-3	TGTGCCAGCAGTTTACTAGCGGGAGATACAGATACGCAGTATTTT	CASSLLAGDTDTQYF
TRBV15	TRBD1	.	TRBJ1-6	TGTGCCACCAGCAGAGGAAGGGGGCTAAATTCACCCCTCCACTTT	CATSRGRGLNSPLHF
TRBV25-1	.	.	TRBJ2-7	TGTGCCAGCAGTGAATTGGGTCTCATGAAAAACAGACCCTACGAGCAGTACTTC	CASSELGLMKNRPYEQYF
TRBV4-2	TRBD2	few	TRBJ2-3	TGTGCCAGCAGCCAAGGAAGGCGGGGGGGCCAAGATACGCAGTATTTT	CASSQGRRGGQDTQYF
TRBV29-1	TRBD2	.	TRBJ2-1	TGCAGCCCGTGGGGGGGTCCCTACAATGAGCAGTTCTTC	CSPWGGPYNEQFF
TRBV2	TRBD1	many	TRBJ2-7	TGTGCCAGCAGTCGTATTCGAGGGACAGGACACTACGAGCAGTACTTC	CASSRIRGTGHYEQYF
TRBV15	.	.	TRBJ1-2	TGTGCCACCAGCAGAGATTCTAACTATGGCTACACCTTC	CATSRDSNYGYTF
TRBV12-3/TRBV12-4	.	few	TRBJ2-7	TGTGCCAGCAGTTGGGAGGGGGACGAGCAGTACTTC	CASSWEGDEQYF
TRBV14	.	few	TRBJ2-1	TGTGCCAGCAGCCAAGTATCGAGCCTTTTGGGGGGCCTCGCGAGGAGGGCCTACAATGAGCAGTTCTTC	CASSQVSSLLGGLARRAYNEQFF
TRBV20-1	.	.	TRBJ1-1	TGCAGTGCTAGATCGCCTAGGCAGCAGAACACTGAAGCTTTCTTT	CSARSPRQQNTEAFF
TRBV5-1	.	.	TRBJ1-1	TGCGCCAGCAGTGGGGGGGACATTGAAACGATGAACACTGAAGCTTTCTTT	CASSGGDIETMNTEAFF
TRBV5-6	.	many	TRBJ2-1	TGTGCCAGCAGCTTGGGGAGGGCGGGGGCCCAGTTCTTC	CASSLGRAGAQFF
TRBV7-2	.	once	TRBJ1-5	TGTGCCAGCACCCCCGGGGGGGCCCGGGGGCCCCAGCATTTT	CASTPGGARGPQHF
TRBV7-9	.	.	TRBJ2-7	TGTGCCAGCAGCTTAGCGGCAGGGGCAAACTACGAGCAGTACTTC	CASSLAAGANYEQYF
TRBV7-9	.	.	TRBJ2-1	TGTGCCAGCAGCCCGAGAGGTGGGACACAGGGCCACAATGAGCAGTTCTTC	CASSPRGGTQGHNEQFF
TRBV6-1	.	few	TRBJ1-2	TGTGCCAGCAGTGAAGTAGGGCAGCCCTATGGCTACACCTTC	CASSEVGQPYGYTF
TRBV5-1	.	few	TRBJ2-7	TGCGCCAGCAGCAGGGCTCGGGGAGCGGAGAGCTCCTACGAGCAGTACTTC	CASSRARGAESSYEQYF
TRBV10-3	TRBD2	few	TRBJ2-1	TGTGCCATCAGTGAGTCGGGACTAGCGGGAGGGTTTTACAATGAGCAGTTCTTC	CAISESGLAGGFYNEQFF
TRBV29-1	TRBD1	few	TRBJ2-2	TGCAGCGTCGAACGGGACAGGGGGCGCCACACCGGGGAGCTGTTTTTT	CSVERDRGRHTGELFF
TRBV7-9	.	.	TRBJ1-1	TGTGCCAGCAGCTTAGGGAGAGGGGGGGACACTGAAGCTTTCTTT	CASSLGRGGDTEAFF
TRBV7-8	TRBD2	.	TRBJ2-1	TGTGCCAGCATGGCGGGAGATAAGTGGGGAAGTGAGCAGTTCTTC	CASMAGDKWGSEQFF
TRBV3-1	.	few	TRBJ1-1	TGTGCCAGCAGCCCCAGAAGGATAAACACTGAAGCTTTCTTT	CASSPRRINTEAFF
TRBV5-1	TRBD1	.	TRBJ2-3	TGCGCCAGCAGCTTGGGGGTCCAGACAGGGGCAGATACGCAGTATTTT	CASSLGVQTGADTQYF
TRBV12-3/TRBV12-4	.	.	TRBJ1-1	TGTGCCAGCAGCCTCTTCGACCGCGGGGGAGCTTTCTTT	CASSLFDRGGAFF
TRBV20-1	.	few	TRBJ1-1	TGCAGTGCTAGATACCGGGACACGAGGACGGTATGGAACACTGAAGCTTTCTTT	CSARYRDTRTVWNTEAFF
TRBV20-1	TRBD2	.	TRBJ2-7	TGCAGTGCTAGAAAACTAGCGGGAGTATCCTACGAGCAGTACTTC	CSARKLAGVSYEQYF
TRBV12-3/TRBV12-4	TRBD1	few	TRBJ1-5	TGTGCCAGCAGTTCCCGGGACAGTTATAGCAATCAGCCCCAGCATTTT	CASSSRDSYSNQPQHF
TRBV12-3/TRBV12-4	TRBD1	few	TRBJ1-1	TGTGCCAGCAGTTTTAGACAGGGCGGGAGGGAAGCTTTCTTT	CASSFRQGGREAFF
TRBV6-6	.	.	TRBJ1-5	TGTGCCAGCAGTAAGCTCAGGGCGGAGCAGCCCCAGCATTTT	CASSKLRAEQPQHF
TRBV11-3	.	few	TRBJ2-2	TGTGCCAGCAGCTTAGACGTCGGGGAGCTGTTTTTT	CASSLDVGELFF
TRBV4-3	.	.	TRBJ2-1	TGCGCCAGCAGCTACCGGACCCTCCCCTACAATGAGCAGTTCTTC	CASSYRTLPYNEQFF
TRBV7-6	TRBD2	few	TRBJ2-3	TGTGCCAGCAGCTTAGGCCTAGCGGGAGACACCGGCACAGATACGCAGTATTTT	CASSLGLAGDTGTDTQYF
TRBV7-6	.	many	TRBJ2-7	TGTGCCAGCAGCTTAGAGGCAGGGCGGCTTGAAGAGCAGTACTTC	CASSLEAGRLEEQYF
TRBV11-2	TRBD1	.	TRBJ2-1	TGTGCCAGCAAATTGGGACAGGGGATATCTAATGAGCAGTTCTTC	CASKLGQGISNEQFF